The 5 T cell receptor beta chains below come from one sample, sequenced in a study of blood T cells in healthy people across ages. The use of a sample-barcoded 5' primer and a J-beta primer mix characterized a second PCR of about 7 to 12 cycles. TCRdb analysed the 5' RACE reads with MiXCR anew, one entry per CDR3 protein. The data show around 1,000,000 distinct CDR3 sequences, approximately 25% seen once. This same sample was also part of a study on T cells of mothers and their children.

Input material: blood. These receptors all come from a girl aged 2 to 10 in good health.

This clonotype has a handful of counts. The chain joins TRBV27 to TRBJ2-5; 10 positions agree with TRBD1. The closer fit of TRBJ2-1 to the DNA end suggests the J call may be wrong. The CDR3 has 14 amino acids. Germline values: CDR1 MNHEY, CDR2 SMNVEV (reference sequence). For the CDR3, the DNA is TGTGCCAGCGGTCCGGGACAGGGGATAAATGAGCAGTTCTTC. Protein product: CASGPGQGINEQFF.

In this sample, this clonotype turned up a few times. The V gene is TRBV29-1, the J gene TRBJ2-7, with D uncertain. Trimming removed 0 bases at V and 4 bases at J, with 13 bases between. The CDR3 has 14 residues. The germline V gene has CDR1 SQVTM and CDR2 ANQGSEA. The chain's CDR3 is CSVEDPILKYEQYF. Here the CDR3 DNA reads TGCAGCGTTGAAGATCCGATCCTGAAGTACGAGCAGTACTTC.

The V and J genes are TRBV5-1 and TRBJ2-1; D gene unclear. With the DNA end fitting TRBJ2-5 better, the J assignment may be wrong. CDR3 length equals 15 residues. CDR1 and CDR2 (germline): SGHRS, YFSETQ. CDR3 DNA sequence: TGCGCCAGCAGGCGACTGCTGGACGGTGAAGAGACCCAGTACTTC. As protein: CASRRLLDGEETQYF.

This clonotype was recorded a few times. The rearrangement links TRBV6-1 to TRBJ2-1, with 11 bases identical to TRBD2. The end of the DNA fits TRBJ2-7 better, so the J call may be wrong. Germline CDR1 MNHNS, CDR2 SASEGT. The CDR3 has 15 amino acids. CDR3 sequence: CASSAAGLAAYEQYF. CDR3 coding DNA: TGTGCCAGCAGTGCCGCGGGACTAGCGGCCTACGAGCAGTACTTC.

The chain joins TRBV3-1 to TRBJ1-2; TRBD1 agrees at 9 bases. Germline loops: CDR1 LGHDT, CDR2 YNNKEL (reference sequence). The V and J ends lost 3 bases and 4 bases, in that order; junction bases with no gene match: 6. CDR3 length: 15 amino acids. The CDR3 DNA reads TGTGCCAGCAGCCACACAGGGGGCGCATTCTATGGCTACACCTTC. Amino acids: CASSHTGGAFYGYTF. The full variable domain, rest sourced from reference TRBV3-1 and TRBJ1-2, is DTAVSQTPKYLVTQMGNDKSIKCEQNLGHDTMYWYKQDSKKFLKIMFSYNNKELIINETVPNRFSPKSPDKAHLNLHINSLELGDSAVYFCASSHTGGAFYGYTFGSGTRLTVV.